This record concerns one TCR beta chain sequence. Its antigen is still unknown. This record belongs to a study of cytomegalovirus exposure and HLA in healthy donors. Study-wide points: Diagnosis of cytomegalovirus status made by the classifier reportedly showed high specificity and sensitivity. There were a few CMV-associated chains whose specificity for CMV antigens was confirmed in vitro.

Some clones are missing from TCRdb's copy, which holds only in-frame ones; the method was immunoSEQ multiplex PCR. The sample lists a few hundred thousand clones; roughly 88% were seen once. Trimming left V 0 bases short and J 5 bases short, with 6 bases between. Germline V lookup: CDR1 SGHRS, CDR2 YFSETQ. The CDR3 contains 13 residues. The chain joins TRBV5-1 to TRBJ1-5; D is ambiguous. The sequence came from a woman between 18 and 30 years old in good health and CMV-seronegative. Sample: PBMCs. CDR3 nucleotide sequence: TGCGCCAGCAGCTTGGCAGGATATCAGCCCCAGCATTTT. Its protein is CASSLAGYQPQHF.